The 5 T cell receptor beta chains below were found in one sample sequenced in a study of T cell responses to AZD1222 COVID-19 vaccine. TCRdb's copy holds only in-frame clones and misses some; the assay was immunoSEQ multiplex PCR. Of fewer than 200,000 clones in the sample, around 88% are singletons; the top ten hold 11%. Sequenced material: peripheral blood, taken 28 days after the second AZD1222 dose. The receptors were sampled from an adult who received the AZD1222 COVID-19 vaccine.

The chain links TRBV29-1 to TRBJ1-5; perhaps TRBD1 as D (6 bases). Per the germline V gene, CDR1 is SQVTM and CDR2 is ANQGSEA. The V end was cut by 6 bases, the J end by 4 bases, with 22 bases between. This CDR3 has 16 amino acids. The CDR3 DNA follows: TGCAGCGTGGGGGTGCGGGGGGCGGAGGGGAATCAGCCCCAGCATTTT. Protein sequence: CSVGVRGAEGNQPQHF.

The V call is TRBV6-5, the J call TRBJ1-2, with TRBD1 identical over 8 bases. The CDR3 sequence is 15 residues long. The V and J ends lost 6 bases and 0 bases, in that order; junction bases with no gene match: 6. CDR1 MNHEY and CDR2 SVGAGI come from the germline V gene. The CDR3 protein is CASSGQGQTNYGYTF. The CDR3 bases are TGTGCCAGCAGCGGACAGGGACAAACTAACTATGGCTACACCTTC.

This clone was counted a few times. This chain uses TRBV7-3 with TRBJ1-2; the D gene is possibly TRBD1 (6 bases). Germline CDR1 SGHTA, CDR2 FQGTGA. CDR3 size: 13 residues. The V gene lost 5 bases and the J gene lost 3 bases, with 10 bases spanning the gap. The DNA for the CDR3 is TGTGCCAGCAGCGCGACAGGAGACTATGGCTACACCTTC. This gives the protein CASSATGDYGYTF.

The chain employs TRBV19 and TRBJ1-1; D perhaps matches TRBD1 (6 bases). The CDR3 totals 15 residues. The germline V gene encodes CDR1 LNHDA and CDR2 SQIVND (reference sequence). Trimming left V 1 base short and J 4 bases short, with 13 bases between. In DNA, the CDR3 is TGTGCCAGTAGTATAGGTCCAGGGGAGGTCACTGAAGCTTTCTTT. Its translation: CASSIGPGEVTEAFF.

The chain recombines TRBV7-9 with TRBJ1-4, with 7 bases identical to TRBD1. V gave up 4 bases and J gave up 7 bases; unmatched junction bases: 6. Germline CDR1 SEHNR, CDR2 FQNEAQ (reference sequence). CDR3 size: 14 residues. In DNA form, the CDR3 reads TGTGCCAGCAGCTACACAGGGGATGGTGAAAAACTGTTTTTT. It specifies CASSYTGDGEKLFF.